One and the same sample provided the 14 T cell receptor beta chains below, sequenced in a study of T cells and Merkel cell carcinoma outcomes. Repertoires were generated with immunoSEQ multiplex PCR, while TCRdb's copy carries only in-frame clones and drops some. This sample has over 5,500 clones; roughly 88% occur once, and the top ten carry around 2.7%. Sequencing was done on a sample of tumor tissue from Merkel cell carcinoma. These receptors all stem from a human donor with Merkel cell carcinoma.

The chain combines TRBV18 with TRBJ1-1; D is undetermined. The CDR3 length is 12 residues. The V end lost 4 bases, the J end lost 5 bases, and 8 bases lay between the germline ends. The germline V gene encodes CDR1 KGHSH and CDR2 LQKENI. CDR3 DNA sequence: TGTGCCAGCTCACTCCCCGTAACTGAAGCTTTCTTT. Translating gives CASSLPVTEAFF.

The chain is built from TRBV27 and TRBJ2-7; TRBD1 matches at 7 bases. In germline, CDR1 is MNHEY, CDR2 SMNVEV (reference sequence). V lost 6 bases to trimming and J lost 1 base; unmatched junction nucleotides: 6. This CDR3 spans 14 amino acids. The CDR3 spells CASRLKTGSYEQYF. The CDR3 coding sequence is TGTGCCAGCAGACTTAAGACAGGGTCCTACGAGCAGTACTTC.

The chain has TRBV29-1 and TRBJ2-1; 8 bases fit TRBD1. Germline V gives CDR1 SQVTM, CDR2 ANQGSEA. The length of the CDR3 is 14 residues. Germline trimming cut 1 base from V and 6 bases from J; bases unmatched to any gene: 5. The CDR3 here is CSVEGTGFPNEQFF. CDR3 DNA sequence: TGCAGCGTTGAAGGGACAGGGTTCCCCAATGAGCAGTTCTTC.

The V call is TRBV6-1, the J call TRBJ2-2; D is uncertain. The CDR3 loop spans 12 amino acids. Trimming removed 8 bases from V and 11 bases from J, with 15 bases in between. Germline CDR1 reads MNHNS; CDR2 reads SASEGT. CDR3 sequence (DNA): TGTGCCAGCGACTCCAGACTCGGAGAGCTGTTTTTT. It encodes CASDSRLGELFF.

The chain is built from TRBV6-1 and TRBJ2-5, with D perhaps assigned TRBD1 or TRBD2 (5 bases each). The CDR3 covers 15 residues. Trimming shortened V by 6 bases and J by 5 bases, and 19 bases separated the two germline ends. Germline V gene data show CDR1 as MNHNS and CDR2 as SASEGT. In nucleotides, the CDR3 is TGTGCCAGCAGCGAACAAGGCGGGTGGGGGGAGACCCAGTACTTC. It specifies CASSEQGGWGETQYF.

The chain is built from TRBV5-6 and TRBJ2-4; D gene unclear. Germline CDR1 and CDR2: SGHDT and YYEEEE. Deletions cut 4 bases from V and 1 base from J, with 6 bases between. The CDR3 runs 13 residues. In DNA, the CDR3 is TGTGCCAGCAGCCCGGATGCCAAAAACATTCAGTACTTC. Amino acids: CASSPDAKNIQYF.

This clone qualifies as medium-sized. J is TRBJ1-1 and V is TRBV5-1; tentative D call: TRBD1 (6 bases). Trimming took 3 bases from V and 5 from J, leaving 17 bases between them. The germline CDR1 and CDR2 sequences are SGHRS and YFSETQ. The CDR3 consists of 15 residues. CDR3 region: CASSSPKGGETEAFF. CDR3 nucleotide sequence: TGCGCCAGCAGCTCCCCGAAGGGGGGAGAAACTGAAGCTTTCTTT.

The chain joins TRBV28 to TRBJ2-2; the match to TRBD2 covers 10 bases. Germline V gene data show CDR1 as MDHEN and CDR2 as SYDVKM. V shed 6 bases, J shed 6 bases, and the junction held 10 bases outside the gene matches. This CDR3 is 16 amino acids long. CDR3 residues: CASSYPGLATSGELFF. CDR3 in DNA: TGTGCCAGCAGCTACCCGGGACTAGCGACGTCCGGGGAGCTGTTTTTT.

This chain connects TRBV11-2 to TRBJ2-7; D is undetermined. This CDR3 has 13 amino acids. Between the trimmed V and J ends, which lost 4 bases and 4 bases, there was a span of 11 bases. Germline CDR1 and CDR2: SGHAT and FQNNGV. CDR3 DNA: TGTGCCAGCAGCTCCGGACCGTCGTACGAGCAGTACGTC. Amino acids: CASSSGPSYEQYV.

This clone was observed a handful of times. This chain uses TRBV4-2 with TRBJ1-2; D is perhaps TRBD1 (6 bases). With 0 bases removed from V and 2 bases from J, the gap between germline ends came to 10 bases. Germline-derived CDR1 and CDR2 are LGHNA and YNFKEQ. This CDR3 spans 15 amino acids. The CDR3 is CASSQERGGNYGYTF. CDR3 in DNA: TGTGCCAGCAGCCAAGAGCGAGGGGGAAACTATGGCTACACCTTC.

This chain links TRBV29-1 with TRBJ1-2; 9 positions agree with TRBD1. The CDR3 is 14 residues long. V lost 6 bases and J lost 0; bases outside the gene matches: 5. CDR1 and CDR2 (germline): SQVTM, ANQGSEA. CDR3 DNA: TGCAGCGTACCACAGGGGGCGTCTAACTATGGCTACACCTTC. It codes for CSVPQGASNYGYTF.

J is TRBJ2-1 and V is TRBV4-3; D gene uncertain. CDR1 is LGHNA, CDR2 YSLEER, per germline. The V gene lost 2 bases and the J gene lost 5 bases, with 13 bases spanning the gap. The CDR3 contains 15 residues. The CDR3 nucleotides read TGCGCCAGCAGCCAAATGCAAACTCCTGACAATGAGCAGTTCTTC. It translates to CASSQMQTPDNEQFF.

The chain couples TRBV7-8 to TRBJ2-7, with D uncertain. This CDR3 has 13 amino acids. The germline V and J ends were trimmed by 2 bases and 4 bases, with 9 bases remaining between them. Germline lookup yields CDR1 SGHVS and CDR2 FQNEAQ. The CDR3, as DNA: TGTGCCAGCAGCTTACGAAGGGCTTACGAGCAGTACTTC. It specifies CASSLRRAYEQYF.

This chain links TRBV10-3 with TRBJ2-3, with TRBD1 identical over 9 bases. Germline CDR1 and CDR2: ENHRY and SYGVKD. This CDR3 is 14 amino acids long. Losses at the gene ends were 6 bases for V and 5 bases for J; bases not matched to a gene: 6. The chain's CDR3 is CAIRSGQGVDTQYF. The CDR3 DNA reads TGTGCCATCAGGTCGGGACAGGGAGTAGATACGCAGTATTTT.